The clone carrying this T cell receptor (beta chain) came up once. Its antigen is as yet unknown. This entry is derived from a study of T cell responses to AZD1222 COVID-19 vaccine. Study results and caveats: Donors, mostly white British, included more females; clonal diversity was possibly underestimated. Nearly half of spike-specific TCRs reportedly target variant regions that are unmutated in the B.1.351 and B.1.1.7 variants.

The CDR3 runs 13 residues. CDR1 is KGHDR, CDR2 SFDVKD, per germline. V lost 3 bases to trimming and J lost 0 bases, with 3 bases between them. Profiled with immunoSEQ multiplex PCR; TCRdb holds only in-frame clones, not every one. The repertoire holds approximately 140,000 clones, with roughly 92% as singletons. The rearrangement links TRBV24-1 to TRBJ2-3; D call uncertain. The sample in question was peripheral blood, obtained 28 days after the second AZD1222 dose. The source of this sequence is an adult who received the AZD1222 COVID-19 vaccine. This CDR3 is CATSDPSTDTQYF. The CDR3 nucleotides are TGTGCCACCAGTGATCCCAGCACAGATACGCAGTATTTT.